The source of this TCR beta chain is a study of cytomegalovirus exposure and HLA in healthy donors. Method: immunoSEQ multiplex PCR; TCRdb's copy keeps in-frame clones and lacks some. The sample lists 200,000 to 250,000 clones; around nine tenths were seen once. Remarks on this clone: Its antigen is undetermined.

General study results and limits: The study put some 150 TCR beta chains on its list as cytomegalovirus-associated. Usually a TCR sequence was rare, but some public TCRs were found in many donors. Subsequent analysis revealed that first-cohort TCR clusters tended to co-occur in the 95 to 150 validation repertoires.

J gave up 4 bases and V 3 bases, and 4 bases lay outside the gene matches. This CDR3 has 15 amino acids. Germline-derived CDR1 and CDR2 are SGHRS and YFSETQ. The source material was PBMCs. The TCR sequence derives from a woman between 18 and 30 years old in good health and CMV-seropositive. The genes are TRBV5-1 and TRBJ2-1; 10 nucleotides agree with TRBD2. This chain's CDR3 is CASSSSGSFYNEQFF. As DNA, the CDR3 is TGCGCCAGCAGCTCTAGCGGGAGTTTTTACAATGAGCAGTTCTTC.